This T cell receptor (beta chain) was identified in a study of cytomegalovirus exposure and HLA in healthy donors. Study-level findings and limits: Researchers counted 180 or so TCR beta chains as cytomegalovirus-associated.

This clone was recorded only once. Its antigen is as yet unknown. Per the germline V gene, CDR1 is SGHVS and CDR2 is FQNEAQ. The CDR3 consists of 16 residues. Unmatched junction bases numbered 8, after V lost 5 bases and J lost 7 bases. The assay was immunoSEQ multiplex PCR, and TCRdb's table has in-frame clones only and misses some. The table lists more than 300,000 clones, roughly 88% of them singletons, with under 0.9% in the top ten. The TCR sequence derives from a woman aged 18-29 years in good health and CMV-seronegative. This chain joins TRBV7-8 and TRBJ2-1, with 13 bases lining up with TRBD2. The sample consisted of PBMCs. Here the CDR3 reads CASSPRTSGSSNEQFF. CDR3 sequence (DNA): TGTGCCAGCAGCCCGCGGACTAGCGGGAGTTCAAATGAGCAGTTCTTC.